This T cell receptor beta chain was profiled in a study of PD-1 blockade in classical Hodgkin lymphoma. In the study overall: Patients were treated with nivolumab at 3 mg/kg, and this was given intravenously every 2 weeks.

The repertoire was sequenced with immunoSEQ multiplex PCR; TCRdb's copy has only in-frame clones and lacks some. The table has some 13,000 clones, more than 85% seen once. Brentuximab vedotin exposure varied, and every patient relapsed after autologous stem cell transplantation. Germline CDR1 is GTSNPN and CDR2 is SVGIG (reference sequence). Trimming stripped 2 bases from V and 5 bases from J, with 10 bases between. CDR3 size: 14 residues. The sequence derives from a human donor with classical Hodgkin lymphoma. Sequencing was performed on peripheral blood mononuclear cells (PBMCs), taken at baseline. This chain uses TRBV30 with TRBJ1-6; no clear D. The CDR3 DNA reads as TGTGCCTGGAGTCACCGCCTTCATAATTCACCCCTCCACTTT. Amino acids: CAWSHRLHNSPLHF.